The 25 T cell receptor beta chains listed next were all sequenced from one sample in a study of early T cells in non-severe SARS-CoV-2 infection. MiXCR was run by TCRdb on the 5' RACE reads, yielding one entry per CDR3 protein. The sample holds around 50,000 distinct CDR3 sequences, approximately 6.2% seen once. Sequences were obtained from whole blood. Source of these receptors: an adult who was a healthcare worker with PCR-confirmed SARS-CoV-2 infection or an uninfected control (not recorded which).

This clonotype appeared a few times. The chain has TRBV20-1 and TRBJ2-3; the D is unclear. Trimming shortened V by 6 bases and J by 10 bases, and 20 bases separated the two germline ends. CDR3 length: 13 amino acids. Germline V gene lookup returns CDR1 DFQATT and CDR2 SNEGSKA (reference sequence). The CDR3 reads CSAAPGMTFAQYF. CDR3 DNA sequence: TGCAGTGCGGCCCCTGGTATGACGTTTGCGCAGTATTTT.

This clonotype has a handful of counts. This rearrangement joins TRBV7-9 to TRBJ1-6; 11 bases fit TRBD1. CDR3 length: 14 amino acids. Germline loops: CDR1 SEHNR, CDR2 FQNEAQ (reference sequence). The J segment lost 10 bases and the V segment lost 5 bases, leaving 4 bases of the junction unmatched. The CDR3 DNA reads as TGTGCCAGCAGCCGCCGGACAGGGGGCTCACCCCTCCACTTT. Translation gives CASSRRTGGSPLHF.

This clonotype was recorded many times. CDR3 amino acids: CSVPRDVYEQYF. The CDR3 DNA is TGCAGTGTCCCCAGGGACGTCTACGAGCAGTACTTC. The genes are TRBV20-1 and TRBJ2-7; tentatively, D is TRBD1 or TRBD2 (5 bases each). CDR3 length equals 12 residues. V was cut by 7 bases and J by 3 bases, with 13 bases left in between. Germline V CDR1 and CDR2: DFQATT, SNEGSKA (reference sequence).

A few counts support this clonotype. The chain is built from TRBV2 and TRBJ1-2, with D possibly matching TRBD1 (6 bases). Per germline, CDR1 SNHLY and CDR2 FYNNEI. The CDR3 has 13 amino acids. The V end lost 2 bases, the J end lost 5 bases, and 9 bases lay between the germline ends. DNA of the CDR3: TGTGCCAGCAGTGAACAGGGGAGTTATGGCTACACCTTC. Translation gives CASSEQGSYGYTF.

There are many counts of this clonotype. This chain joins TRBV29-1 and TRBJ2-7, with TRBD2 as a possible D gene (6 bases). This CDR3 has 14 amino acids. Germline CDR1 reads SQVTM; CDR2 reads ANQGSEA. Deletions cut 2 bases from V and 7 bases from J, with 18 bases between. As DNA, the CDR3 is TGCAGCGTTGAACATACGGGGGACCTCGGGGAGCAGTACTTC. Its protein is CSVEHTGDLGEQYF.

The gene calls are TRBV5-1 and TRBJ2-7, with D perhaps TRBD1 (6 bases). Per the germline V gene, CDR1 is SGHRS and CDR2 is YFSETQ. Deletions cut 0 bases from V and 9 bases from J, with 13 bases between. The CDR3 has 13 residues. As DNA, the CDR3 is TGCGCCAGCAGCTTGGTTTTGGACAGCGGGCAGTACTTC. It translates to CASSLVLDSGQYF.

This clonotype was seen ten or more times. The chain is built from TRBV9 and TRBJ2-1; 8 bases align to TRBD2. The V gene end was trimmed by 0 bases and the J gene end by 2 bases; junction bases not matched to a gene: 1. The CDR3 sequence is 15 residues long. Germline V gene sequence: CDR1 SGDLS, CDR2 YYNGEE. The CDR3 is CASSVAGGTYNEQFF. CDR3 DNA: TGTGCCAGCAGCGTAGCGGGGGGGACCTACAATGAGCAGTTCTTC.

This clonotype was detected ten times or more. The chain uses TRBV18 and TRBJ2-3; D assignment may be TRBD1 or TRBD2 (6 bases each). Germline V CDR1 and CDR2: KGHSH, LQKENI. Trimming cost V 4 bases and J 4 bases, with 12 bases left between them. The CDR3 length is 14 residues. CDR3 amino acids: CASSQGGSADTQYF. The CDR3 coding sequence is TGTGCCAGCTCACAGGGGGGATCGGCAGATACGCAGTATTTT.

This clonotype was observed at least ten times. The V call is TRBV10-3, the J call TRBJ2-7, with D possibly TRBD2 on 5 matching bases. Trimming removed 2 bases at V and 3 bases at J, with 8 bases between. Germline V gene lookup returns CDR1 ENHRY and CDR2 SYGVKD. This CDR3 comprises 13 residues. The CDR3 here is CAISERGSYEQYF. The CDR3 region has the DNA TGTGCCATCAGTGAGCGGGGAAGCTACGAGCAGTACTTC.

The rearrangement joins TRBV10-1 to TRBJ1-3; tentative D call: TRBD1 (5 bases). V lost 0 bases, J lost 4 bases, and 10 bases lay in between. From germline, CDR1 is WNHNN and CDR2 SYGVQD (reference sequence). The CDR3 contains 15 residues. In nucleotides, the CDR3 is TGCGCCAGCAGTGAGTCCCAGGGAGCGGGAAACACCATATATTTT. This sequence encodes CASSESQGAGNTIYF.

This clonotype showed up many times. The chain is built from TRBV4-3 and TRBJ2-5; TRBD2 agrees at 9 bases. J gave up 1 base and V 6 bases, and 9 bases lay outside the gene matches. The CDR3 runs to 16 residues. CDR1 and CDR2 (germline): LGHNA, YSLEER. The DNA for the CDR3 is TGCGCCAGCAGTAAAGAGGTAGCGGGGGCCCAAGAGACCCAGTACTTC. This translates into CASSKEVAGAQETQYF.

At least ten counts were recorded for this clonotype. The chain has TRBV13 and TRBJ2-7, with 10 bases matching TRBD2. The germline CDR1 and CDR2 sequences are PRHDT and FYEKMQ (reference sequence). The CDR3 is 15 residues long. Trimming at V came to 5 bases and at J to 4 bases, leaving 8 bases not matched to a gene. The DNA for the CDR3 is TGTGCCAGCAGCCGAAGCCTAGCGGGGGTTTACGAGCAGTACTTC. It is translated as CASSRSLAGVYEQYF.

This rearrangement joins TRBV29-1 to TRBJ1-1; D is undetermined. This CDR3 has 14 amino acids. V lost 6 bases to trimming and J lost 1 base, with 15 bases between them. Germline values: CDR1 SQVTM, CDR2 ANQGSEA. The CDR3 loop is CSVNNRAANTEAFF. The DNA for the CDR3 is TGCAGCGTCAACAACCGGGCAGCGAACACTGAAGCTTTCTTT.

This clonotype was counted ten times or more. The chain joins TRBV27 to TRBJ2-2, with D unclear. The ends were cut back, 8 bases at V and 4 bases at J, with 14 bases in the middle. The CDR3 sequence is 14 residues long. The germline V gene encodes CDR1 MNHEY and CDR2 SMNVEV (reference sequence). CDR3 DNA sequence: TGTGCCAGCGGTGGGCAGGCCGCCACCGGGGAGCTGTTTTTT. Amino acid sequence: CASGGQAATGELFF.

Only a few counts were recorded for this clonotype. The chain combines TRBV30 with TRBJ2-3, with D perhaps matching TRBD2 (5 bases). Germline V gives CDR1 GTSNPN, CDR2 SVGIG (reference sequence). The V gene lost 0 bases and the J gene lost 3 bases, with 19 bases spanning the gap. The CDR3 has 17 residues. Written as DNA, the CDR3 is TGTGCCTGGAGTGTTTTTAGAGGGAAACGCTTAACAGATACGCAGTATTTT. It encodes CAWSVFRGKRLTDTQYF.

This clonotype was counted many times. The rearrangement links TRBV6-5 to TRBJ1-1, with a possible D match to TRBD1 (6 bases). CDR3 size: 15 residues. Germline V gives CDR1 MNHEY, CDR2 SVGAGI. Trimming took 2 bases from V and 7 from J, leaving 17 bases between them. The CDR3 nucleotides are TGTGCCAGCAGTTACACGTCCCGGGACAAAAGTGAAGCTTTCTTT. It translates to CASSYTSRDKSEAFF.

This clonotype was seen only a few times. The J gene is TRBJ1-4, the V gene TRBV13; no definite D call. Germline lookup yields CDR1 PRHDT and CDR2 FYEKMQ (reference sequence). CDR3 length equals 17 residues. V shed 4 bases and J shed 0 bases, with 15 bases lying between them. The CDR3 DNA follows: TGTGCCAGCAGCTCAAACGGTTGGGCAGCAACTAATGAAAAACTGTTTTTT. Amino acids: CASSSNGWAATNEKLFF.

This clonotype has just a few counts. The chain couples TRBV4-2 to TRBJ1-6; 10 bases are a match to TRBD1. This CDR3 is 15 amino acids long. The germline CDR1 and CDR2 sequences are LGHNA and YNFKEQ. Trimming took 0 bases from V and 13 from J; bases not matched to a gene: 6. The CDR3: CASSQETGGLSPLHF. The CDR3 DNA is TGTGCCAGCAGCCAAGAGACAGGGGGCCTCTCGCCCCTCCACTTT.

In its sample, this clonotype was seen once. The DNA for the CDR3 is TGTGCCAGCCAGGACCCACTGAGAGAAGCTTTCTTT. This codes for CASQDPLREAFF. The chain uses TRBV6-2 or TRBV6-3 and TRBJ1-1; no clear D. The ends were cut back, 8 bases at V and 8 bases at J, with 15 bases in the middle. Germline V CDR1 and CDR2: MNHEY, SVGEGT. There are 12 residues in the CDR3.

The chain links TRBV6-6 to TRBJ1-1, with 7 positions matching TRBD1. The V gene end was trimmed by 6 bases and the J gene end by 6 bases; junction bases not matched to a gene: 10. The length of the CDR3 is 14 residues. Germline V gene sequence: CDR1 MNHNY, CDR2 SVGAGI (reference sequence). The CDR3 sequence: CASREPQGRAEAFF. The DNA of the CDR3 is TGTGCCAGCAGGGAGCCACAGGGGAGGGCTGAAGCTTTCTTT.

A few counts support this clonotype. The chain couples TRBV19 to TRBJ2-1; 9 nucleotides align to TRBD1. J gave up 4 bases and V 6 bases, and 13 bases lay outside the gene matches. Germline V gene sequence: CDR1 LNHDA, CDR2 SQIVND (reference sequence). The CDR3 loop spans 17 amino acids. CDR3 loop: CASSLVTGGINYNEQFF. The CDR3 DNA is TGTGCCAGTAGCTTAGTGACAGGGGGGATCAATTACAATGAGCAGTTCTTC.

This clonotype was detected ten times or more. J is TRBJ1-1 and V is TRBV5-1; D remains ambiguous. V lost 4 bases and J 1 base, leaving 8 bases between the germline ends. Looked up from germline, CDR1 is SGHRS and CDR2 is YFSETQ. This CDR3 has 13 amino acids. Here the CDR3 DNA reads TGCGCCAGCAGCGCCGAGACGAACACTGAAGCTTTCTTT. Encoded protein: CASSAETNTEAFF.

This clonotype occurred a few times. The chain carries TRBV6-6 and TRBJ1-6, with a weak D call TRBD1 (5 bases). The germline CDR1 and CDR2 sequences are MNHNY and SVGAGI (reference sequence). CDR3 length: 14 amino acids. With 5 bases removed from V and 4 bases from J, the gap between germline ends came to 9 bases. The CDR3 sequence: CASSPGGYNSPLHF. The CDR3 coding sequence is TGTGCCAGCAGTCCCGGGGGTTATAATTCACCCCTCCACTTT.

The chain has TRBV6-2 or TRBV6-3 and TRBJ1-2, with D perhaps matching TRBD1 (5 bases). Germline CDR1 and CDR2: MNHEY and SVGEGT. The CDR3 loop spans 12 amino acids. The V end was cut by 2 bases, the J end by 5 bases, with 6 bases between. CDR3 amino acids: CASSYRGYGYTF. Written as DNA, the CDR3 is TGTGCCAGCAGTTACAGGGGATATGGCTACACCTTC.

The chain couples TRBV12-3 or TRBV12-4 to TRBJ1-5, with a possible D match to TRBD1 (5 bases). The CDR3 contains 13 residues. The V and J ends lost 5 bases and 5 bases respectively, with 10 bases between them. In nucleotides, the CDR3 is TGTGCCAGCAGTGAACAGGAATATCAGCCCCAGCATTTT. This gives the protein CASSEQEYQPQHF.